What follows are 22 T cell receptor beta chains derived from one specimen sequenced in a study of blood T cell repertoires in COVID-19. Generated by immunoSEQ multiplex PCR, the TCRdb table keeps only in-frame clones and is missing some. The profile shows 65,000 to 85,000 clones, around 88% of them singletons. Material: peripheral blood. The receptors come from a man aged 50-59 years with active COVID-19.

The V gene is TRBV4-1, the J gene TRBJ1-2; D is possibly TRBD1 (5 bases). The CDR3 has 15 amino acids. Germline V lookup: CDR1 MGHRA, CDR2 YSYEKL. Trimming pared 1 base from V and 8 bases from J, leaving 17 bases between. As DNA, the CDR3 is TGCGCCAGCAGCCAAGTTAGCAGGGCCCACGGGGGCTACACCTTC. Amino acid sequence: CASSQVSRAHGGYTF.

The rearrangement joins TRBV24-1 to TRBJ2-2; possibly TRBD2 for D (6 bases). Germline V gene sequence: CDR1 KGHDR, CDR2 SFDVKD. This CDR3 is 18 amino acids long. V lost 4 bases and J lost 3, with 20 bases in between. The CDR3 nucleotides read TGTGCCACCAGTGACCGGGAGCTCCGCGCTGCTTACACCGGGGAGCTGTTTTTT. Translating gives CATSDRELRAAYTGELFF.

The J gene is TRBJ2-1, the V gene TRBV28, with TRBD2 matching 11 bases. The CDR3 consists of 13 residues. J gave up 5 bases and V 8 bases, and 2 bases lay outside the gene matches. Per germline, CDR1 MDHEN and CDR2 SYDVKM. Here the CDR3 DNA reads TGTGCCAGCTTGGGACTAGCGGACAATGAGCAGTTCTTC. Translated, it gives CASLGLADNEQFF.

V and J are TRBV13 and TRBJ1-6, with TRBD1 matching 7 bases. CDR1 PRHDT and CDR2 FYEKMQ come from the germline V gene (reference sequence). The CDR3 covers 16 residues. The V gene end was trimmed by 2 bases and the J gene end by 3 bases; junction bases not matched to a gene: 4. CDR3 coding DNA: TGTGCCAGCAGCTTAAAGGGGGCTCTCTATAATTCACCCCTCCACTTT. Protein: CASSLKGALYNSPLHF.

The gene calls are TRBV11-2 and TRBJ1-4; D gene ambiguous. V lost 4 bases and J 5 bases, leaving 14 bases between the germline ends. This CDR3 comprises 15 residues. CDR1 SGHAT and CDR2 FQNNGV come from the germline V gene. CDR3: CASSSLRGSNEKLFF. The CDR3, as DNA: TGTGCCAGCAGCTCCCTTAGAGGGTCCAATGAAAAACTGTTTTTT.

The chain employs TRBV6-6 and TRBJ1-5; no clear D gene. With 6 bases removed from V and 5 bases from J, the gap between germline ends came to 5 bases. CDR1 and CDR2 (germline): MNHNY, SVGAGI (reference sequence). The CDR3 has 11 residues. CDR3 sequence: CASSSDQPQHF. As DNA, the CDR3 is TGTGCCAGCAGCTCCGATCAGCCCCAGCATTTT.

This chain links TRBV5-6 with TRBJ1-1, with 8 bases that match TRBD1. The CDR3 consists of 18 residues. J was trimmed by 1 base and V by 0 bases; bases with no gene match: 11. Germline V CDR1 and CDR2: SGHDT, YYEEEE. The CDR3 reads CASSLVGQAFSGNTEAFF. In nucleotides, the CDR3 is TGTGCCAGCAGCTTGGTGGGACAGGCCTTCTCGGGGAACACTGAAGCTTTCTTT.

The rearrangement joins TRBV24-1 to TRBJ2-5; TRBD1 aligns across 10 bases. Germline CDR1 and CDR2: KGHDR and SFDVKD. V shed 8 bases and J 2 bases; nucleotides not matched to a gene: 13. The CDR3 runs 17 residues. The CDR3 DNA reads TGTGCCACCACACCGGGACAGGGGATGGTGGGACAAGAGACCCAGTACTTC. Translated: CATTPGQGMVGQETQYF.

The chain links TRBV3-1 (or the pseudogene TRBV3-2) to TRBJ2-7; D call uncertain. Germline V gene sequence: CDR1 LGHDT, CDR2 YNNKEL (reference sequence). The CDR3 is 13 residues long. Trimming shortened V by 0 bases and J by 3 bases, and 6 bases separated the two germline ends. CDR3 region: CASSQDRHYEQYF. The CDR3, as DNA: TGTGCCAGCAGCCAAGACAGACACTACGAGCAGTACTTC.

The rearrangement uses TRBV3-1 (or the pseudogene TRBV3-2) and TRBJ1-1, with D perhaps TRBD1 (6 bases). Germline CDR1 and CDR2: LGHDT and YNNKEL (reference sequence). The CDR3 loop spans 14 amino acids. V was shortened by 2 bases and J by 3 bases, with 10 bases between the two germline ends. The CDR3 bases are TGTGCCAGCAGCCAATTAAACAGGGACACTGAAGCTTTCTTT. Protein: CASSQLNRDTEAFF.

The genes are TRBV4-1 and TRBJ2-5, with 11 bases lining up with TRBD1. V lost 3 bases, J lost 1 base, and 1 base stayed unmatched. The CDR3 contains 15 residues. The germline CDR1 and CDR2 sequences are MGHRA and YSYEKL. The CDR3 coding sequence is TGCGCCAGCAGCCAGGACAGGGGGCCCCAAGAGACCCAGTACTTC. Its translation is CASSQDRGPQETQYF.

This clone was seen just once. The genes are TRBV6-5 and TRBJ2-7; the match to TRBD2 covers 8 bases. This CDR3 contains 15 residues. The junction had 10 bases not matched to a gene; V was cut back by 5 bases and J by 4 bases. Germline V gives CDR1 MNHEY, CDR2 SVGAGI. The DNA of the CDR3 is TGTGCCAGCAGTCCCCGTTCGAGCGGGGGTTACGAGCAGTACTTC. As protein: CASSPRSSGGYEQYF.

This chain links TRBV2 with TRBJ1-4, with TRBD1 identical over 10 bases. Germline-derived CDR1 and CDR2 are SNHLY and FYNNEI. The V gene end was trimmed by 3 bases and the J gene end by 7 bases; junction bases not matched to a gene: 5. The CDR3 is made up of 15 amino acids. The CDR3 region has the DNA TGTGCCAGCAGTGAGACAGGGGGCGCCGGTGAAAAACTGTTTTTT. This gives the protein CASSETGGAGEKLFF.

J is TRBJ2-1 and V is TRBV6-5, with 9 bases matching TRBD2. The length of the CDR3 is 15 residues. Trimming at V came to 7 bases and at J to 9 bases, leaving 13 bases not matched to a gene. CDR1 and CDR2 (germline): MNHEY, SVGAGI. Here the CDR3 reads CASKRASGISGEQFF. The CDR3 DNA follows: TGTGCCAGCAAGAGGGCTAGCGGGATTTCGGGTGAGCAGTTCTTC.

The chain employs TRBV6-5 and TRBJ2-1; 7 bases are a match to TRBD2. The CDR3 length is 15 residues. Germline-derived CDR1 and CDR2 are MNHEY and SVGAGI. V dropped 6 bases and J dropped 0; count of bases not matched to a gene: 5. The CDR3 is CASSGPSGSYNEQFF. The CDR3 region has the DNA TGTGCCAGCAGCGGTCCTAGCGGCTCCTACAATGAGCAGTTCTTC.

The chain uses TRBV29-1 and TRBJ2-5; TRBD2 agrees at 9 bases. V was clipped by 3 bases and J by 4 bases; unmatched bases: 0. This CDR3 spans 12 amino acids. The germline V gene has CDR1 SQVTM and CDR2 ANQGSEA. CDR3 residues: CSVERGGETQYF. The CDR3 region has the DNA TGCAGCGTTGAGCGGGGGGGAGAGACCCAGTACTTC.

The chain employs TRBV20-1 and TRBJ1-5; no clear D. Trimming took 3 bases from V and 3 from J, leaving 15 bases between them. Per the germline V gene, CDR1 is DFQATT and CDR2 is SNEGSKA (reference sequence). The CDR3 extends over 15 amino acids. The DNA for the CDR3 is TGCAGTGCTAGTGACGCCGAGGCCTTCAATCAGCCCCAGCATTTT. Its protein product is CSASDAEAFNQPQHF.

This clone was observed a handful of times. This chain links TRBV7-9 with TRBJ1-5; 8 bases are shared with TRBD1. Germline CDR1 and CDR2: SEHNR and FQNEAQ (reference sequence). V was clipped by 5 bases and J by 0 bases; unmatched bases: 12. There are 18 residues in the CDR3. CDR3 residues: CASSTGTGTAYSNQPQHF. DNA for the CDR3: TGTGCCAGCAGCACCGGGACAGGCACCGCTTATAGCAATCAGCCCCAGCATTTT.

V is TRBV7-2 and J is TRBJ2-3; D is possibly TRBD2 (5 bases). The V end lost 5 bases, the J end lost 5 bases, and 8 bases lay between the germline ends. The CDR3 contains 12 residues. Germline lookup yields CDR1 SGHTA and CDR2 FQGNSA. CDR3 in amino acids: CASSPEGDTQYF. CDR3 bases: TGTGCCAGCAGCCCCGAGGGAGATACGCAGTATTTT.

This sequence joins TRBV5-4 and TRBJ2-7; D uncertain. The V gene's germline CDR1 is SGHNT and CDR2 YYREEE (reference sequence). This CDR3 contains 15 residues. V was pared by 0 bases and J by 0 bases, with 10 bases between. CDR3 bases: TGTGCCAGCAGCTTGGCTACAGAGAGCTCCTACGAGCAGTACTTC. Translated: CASSLATESSYEQYF.

The CDR3 loop is CASSVWDTFSGANVLTF. CDR3 in DNA: TGTGCCAGCAGCGTTTGGGACACCTTCTCTGGGGCCAACGTCCTGACTTTC. This sequence joins TRBV3-1 (or the pseudogene TRBV3-2) and TRBJ2-6, with TRBD1 as a possible D gene (6 bases). The CDR3 is 17 residues long. The germline CDR1 and CDR2 sequences are LGHDT and YNNKEL (reference sequence). V was cut by 5 bases and J by 0 bases, with 14 bases left in between.

V and J are TRBV11-2 and TRBJ1-6; TRBD1 matches at 8 bases. The junction had 6 bases not matched to a gene; V was cut back by 1 base and J by 10 bases. The CDR3 sequence is 15 residues long. Germline loops: CDR1 SGHAT, CDR2 FQNNGV. Here the CDR3 DNA reads TGTGCCAGCAGCTTAGCCGGACAGGGAGACTCACCCCTCCACTTT. Translating gives CASSLAGQGDSPLHF.